These 21 T cell receptor beta chains originate from one sample sequenced in a study of T cell changes during pregnancy in multiple sclerosis. TCRdb's copy holds only in-frame clones and misses some; the assay was immunoSEQ multiplex PCR. This sample has tens of thousands of clones, with roughly 92% found just once. The material was peripheral blood, obtained in the first trimester of pregnancy. Receptors originate from a female donor in good health, enrolled as a control in a pregnancy study.

J is TRBJ2-1 and V is TRBV5-1; a weak D match, TRBD2 (5 bases). This CDR3 has 13 residues. Looked up from germline, CDR1 is SGHRS and CDR2 is YFSETQ. V lost 1 base, J lost 7 bases, and 9 bases lay in between. CDR3 region: CASSLSGKNEQFF. CDR3 sequence (DNA): TGCGCCAGCAGCTTGTCCGGGAAAAATGAGCAGTTCTTC.

V and J are TRBV30 and TRBJ1-2; perhaps TRBD1 as D (5 bases). Germline CDR1 is GTSNPN and CDR2 is SVGIG (reference sequence). The CDR3 has 13 amino acids. V was shortened by 3 bases and J by 4 bases, with 12 bases between the two germline ends. CDR3 region: CAWRAGFGYGYTF. The CDR3 region has the DNA TGTGCCTGGAGGGCAGGGTTTGGCTATGGCTACACCTTC. The full variable domain, completed using reference TRBV30 and TRBJ1-2, is SQTIHQWPATLVQPVGSPLSLECTVEGTSNPNLYWYRQAAGRGLQLLFYSVGIGQISSEVPQNLSASRPQDRQFILSSKKLLLSDSGFYLCAWRAGFGYGYTFGSGTRLTVV.

The CDR3 region has the DNA TGTGCCAGCAGCACCTCCGGGATCGTCGAGTGGGAGCTGTTTTTT. Protein product: CASSTSGIVEWELFF. The chain employs TRBV7-9 and TRBJ2-2; D is possibly TRBD2 (5 bases). V gave up 5 bases and J gave up 9 bases, with 19 bases separating them. The CDR3 loop spans 15 amino acids. Germline values: CDR1 SEHNR, CDR2 FQNEAQ (reference sequence).

This chain uses TRBV5-1 with TRBJ1-2; D gene uncertain. This CDR3 has 14 residues. Trimming stripped 4 bases from V and 0 bases from J, with 10 bases between. CDR1 and CDR2 (germline): SGHRS, YFSETQ. CDR3 region: CASSPGSANYGYTF. CDR3 sequence (DNA): TGCGCCAGCAGCCCAGGCTCTGCTAACTATGGCTACACCTTC.

V is TRBV7-9 and J is TRBJ2-7; 10 nucleotides agree with TRBD1. CDR3 length: 14 amino acids. V was pared by 5 bases and J by 6 bases, with 7 bases of the junction left unmatched. Looked up from germline, CDR1 is SEHNR and CDR2 is FQNEAQ (reference sequence). The CDR3 region has the DNA TGTGCCAGCAGCCCCGGGACAGGGGCGTTCGAGCAGTACTTC. Protein: CASSPGTGAFEQYF.

This chain joins TRBV5-4 and TRBJ2-1; a possible D gene is TRBD2 (6 bases). CDR1 and CDR2 from the germline V gene are SGHNT and YYREEE (reference sequence). The CDR3 totals 13 residues. Trimming removed 3 bases from V and 8 bases from J, with 12 bases in between. DNA of the CDR3: TGTGCCAGCAGCTCTTCTAGCGAGGATGAGCAGTTCTTC. This gives the protein CASSSSSEDEQFF.

The V gene is TRBV30, the J gene TRBJ2-7; D ambiguous. Germline CDR1 GTSNPN, CDR2 SVGIG (reference sequence). Trimming took 2 bases from V and 4 from J, leaving 12 bases between them. The CDR3 is 13 residues long. The chain's CDR3 is CAWSPPWPYEQYF. In nucleotides, the CDR3 is TGTGCCTGGAGTCCCCCGTGGCCATACGAGCAGTACTTC.

The V call is TRBV29-1, the J call TRBJ2-5; 11 nucleotides line up with TRBD1. Germline CDR1 is SQVTM and CDR2 is ANQGSEA. The CDR3 spans 16 residues. V gave up 4 bases and J gave up 5 bases; unmatched junction bases: 12. The CDR3 nucleotides are TGCAGCGTTGTGGGGGGTGGGACAGGGGGATTCGAGACCCAGTACTTC. Encoded protein: CSVVGGGTGGFETQYF.

The rearrangement joins TRBV6-5 to TRBJ2-7; no reliable D call. The germline V gene encodes CDR1 MNHEY and CDR2 SVGAGI. V was cut by 5 bases and J by 4 bases, with 15 bases left in between. The CDR3 length is 14 residues. CDR3 protein: CASSRRETEYEQYF. As DNA, the CDR3 is TGTGCCAGCAGTCGACGAGAAACGGAGTACGAGCAGTACTTC.

The CDR3 sequence is CASSINPPEDEQFF. The CDR3 region has the DNA TGTGCCAGTAGTATAAACCCTCCAGAGGATGAGCAGTTCTTC. The chain carries TRBV19 and TRBJ2-1; D is undetermined. The CDR3 runs to 14 residues. Trimming took 2 bases from V and 8 from J, leaving 13 bases between them. Germline V gene lookup returns CDR1 LNHDA and CDR2 SQIVND (reference sequence).

The chain recombines TRBV7-9 with TRBJ2-7; 9 bases agree with TRBD1. The germline V gene has CDR1 SEHNR and CDR2 FQNEAQ (reference sequence). V was clipped by 4 bases and J by 7 bases; unmatched bases: 11. The CDR3 runs 15 residues. Written as DNA, the CDR3 is TGTGCCAGCAGCTCGACCCGGACAGGGGCGTGGGAGCAGTACTTC. It is translated as CASSSTRTGAWEQYF.

V usage is TRBV7-9 and J usage is TRBJ1-5; 7 bases align to TRBD1. V shed 6 bases, J shed 2 bases, and the junction held 7 bases outside the gene matches. Germline lookup yields CDR1 SEHNR and CDR2 FQNEAQ (reference sequence). The CDR3 totals 15 residues. The CDR3 nucleotides read TGTGCCAGCAGTGACAGGGAAGAGGGCAATCAGCCCCAGCATTTT. This translates into CASSDREEGNQPQHF.

J is TRBJ1-2 and V is TRBV30; maybe TRBD1 (5 bases). V lost 3 bases, J lost 6 bases, and 20 bases lay in between. The CDR3 runs to 15 residues. The germline gives CDR1 GTSNPN, CDR2 SVGIG (reference sequence). In DNA, the CDR3 is TGTGCCTGGAGCGTTACTCAGGGTGTTCGTGATGGCTACACCTTC. Translating it yields CAWSVTQGVRDGYTF.

The chain carries TRBV7-8 and TRBJ1-2; 10 positions match TRBD1. With 1 base clipped from V and 12 bases from J, the junction kept 8 bases outside the gene matches. CDR3 size: 14 residues. CDR1 and CDR2 (germline): SGHVS, FQNEAQ. In DNA form, the CDR3 reads TGTGCCAGCAGCTTAGGAGGGGACAGGGGTAGTCACACCTTC. This codes for CASSLGGDRGSHTF.

The chain has TRBV5-1 and TRBJ2-3; 8 bases align to TRBD1. Losses at the gene ends were 7 bases for V and 2 bases for J; bases not matched to a gene: 9. Germline V gives CDR1 SGHRS, CDR2 YFSETQ. There are 15 residues in the CDR3. CDR3 loop: CASGPGTGSTDTQYF. CDR3 bases: TGCGCCAGCGGTCCCGGGACAGGTTCCACAGATACGCAGTATTTT. Complete variable domain (other parts from reference TRBV5-1 and TRBJ2-3): KAGVTQTPRYLIKTRGQQVTLSCSPISGHRSVSWYQQTPGQGLQFLFEYFSETQRNKGNFPGRFSGRQFSNSRSEMNVSTLELGDSALYLCASGPGTGSTDTQYFGPGTRLTVL.

The chain has TRBV29-1 and TRBJ2-1, with 10 bases identical to TRBD1. With V trimmed by 4 bases and J by 6 bases, 6 bases remained unmatched. CDR3 length: 14 residues. The V gene's germline CDR1 is SQVTM and CDR2 ANQGSEA. As DNA, the CDR3 is TGCAGCGTTGTGACAGGGGGCGAGCCCAATGAGCAGTTCTTC. This gives the protein CSVVTGGEPNEQFF.

V usage is TRBV19 and J usage is TRBJ2-7; 9 bases fit TRBD1. This CDR3 region has 14 residues. Trimming removed 5 bases from V and 6 bases from J; junction bases left unmatched: 8. Germline CDR1 reads LNHDA; CDR2 reads SQIVND (reference sequence). The CDR3 region has the DNA TGTGCCAGTAGTCCCAGACAGGGGGTGGGCGAGCAGTACTTC. This codes for CASSPRQGVGEQYF.

The chain employs TRBV2 and TRBJ2-2; 10 positions match TRBD1. This CDR3 is built from 14 residues. The V segment lost 6 bases and the J segment 5 bases; nucleotides outside the gene matches: 3. Germline V gives CDR1 SNHLY, CDR2 FYNNEI. The CDR3, as DNA: TGTGCCAGCAGGCCGGGACAGGGGACCGGGGAGCTGTTTTTT. This encodes CASRPGQGTGELFF.

Only one count was recorded for this clone. V and J are TRBV2 and TRBJ2-1, with D hard to call. This CDR3 is 10 amino acids long. Trimming took off 6 bases at V and 7 bases at J, with 4 bases between the two ends. Germline V gene lookup returns CDR1 SNHLY and CDR2 FYNNEI. CDR3 sequence: CASRLNEQFF. The CDR3 nucleotides are TGTGCCAGCAGACTTAATGAGCAGTTCTTC.

J is TRBJ2-1 and V is TRBV5-1; 11 nucleotides line up with TRBD1. Germline trimming cut 0 bases from V and 8 bases from J; bases unmatched to any gene: 1. Germline V gene lookup returns CDR1 SGHRS and CDR2 YFSETQ. This CDR3 has 14 amino acids. CDR3 protein: CASSLGTGGDEQFF. The CDR3 coding sequence is TGCGCCAGCAGCTTGGGGACAGGGGGCGATGAGCAGTTCTTC.

This chain uses TRBV5-1 with TRBJ2-7; D is perhaps TRBD2 (5 bases). Germline V gene data show CDR1 as SGHRS and CDR2 as YFSETQ. There are 17 residues in the CDR3. The V and J ends lost 1 base and 4 bases respectively, with 21 bases between them. The CDR3 sequence: CASSLPPEGLNRYEQYF. CDR3 nucleotide sequence: TGCGCCAGCAGCTTGCCCCCCGAGGGCTTGAATCGGTACGAGCAGTACTTC.